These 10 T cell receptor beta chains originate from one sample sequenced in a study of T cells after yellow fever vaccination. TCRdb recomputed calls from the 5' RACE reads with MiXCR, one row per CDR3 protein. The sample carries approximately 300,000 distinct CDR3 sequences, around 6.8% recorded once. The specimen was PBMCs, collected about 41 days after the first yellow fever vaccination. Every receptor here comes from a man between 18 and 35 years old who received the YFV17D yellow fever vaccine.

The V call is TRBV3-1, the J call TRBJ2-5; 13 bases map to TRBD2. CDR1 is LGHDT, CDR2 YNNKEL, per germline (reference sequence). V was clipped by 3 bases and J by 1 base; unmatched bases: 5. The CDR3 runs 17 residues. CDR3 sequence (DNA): TGTGCCAGCAGCCACCTTGGGACTAGCGGGGTCCAAGAGACCCAGTACTTC. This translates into CASSHLGTSGVQETQYF.

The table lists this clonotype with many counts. CDR3 residues: CASSEVGDTGELFF. The DNA of the CDR3 is TGTGCCAGCAGTGAAGTGGGGGACACCGGGGAGCTGTTTTTT. This rearrangement joins TRBV25-1 to TRBJ2-2; D may match TRBD1 or TRBD2 (5 bases each). The germline V and J ends were trimmed by 2 bases and 3 bases, with 7 bases remaining between them. This CDR3 has 14 residues. The V gene's germline CDR1 is MGHDK and CDR2 SYGVNS. The complete variable domain, with remaining parts taken from reference TRBV25-1 and TRBJ2-2, reads EADIYQTPRYLVIGTGKKITLECSQTMGHDKMYWYQQDPGMELHLIHYSYGVNSTEKGDLSSESTVSRIRTEHFPLTLESARPSHTSQYLCASSEVGDTGELFFGEGSRLTVL.

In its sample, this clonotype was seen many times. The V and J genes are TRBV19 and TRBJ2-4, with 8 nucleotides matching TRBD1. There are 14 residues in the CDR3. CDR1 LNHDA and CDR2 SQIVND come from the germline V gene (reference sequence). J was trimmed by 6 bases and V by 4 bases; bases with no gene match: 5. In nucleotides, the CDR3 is TGTGCCAGTAGTAGGACAGGGAGTGGAAACATTCAGTACTTC. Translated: CASSRTGSGNIQYF.

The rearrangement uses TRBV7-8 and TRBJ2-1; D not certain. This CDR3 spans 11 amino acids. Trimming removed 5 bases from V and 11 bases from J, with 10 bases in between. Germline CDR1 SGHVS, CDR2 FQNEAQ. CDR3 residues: CASSKDSKQFF. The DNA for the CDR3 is TGTGCCAGCAGCAAAGATAGTAAGCAGTTCTTC.

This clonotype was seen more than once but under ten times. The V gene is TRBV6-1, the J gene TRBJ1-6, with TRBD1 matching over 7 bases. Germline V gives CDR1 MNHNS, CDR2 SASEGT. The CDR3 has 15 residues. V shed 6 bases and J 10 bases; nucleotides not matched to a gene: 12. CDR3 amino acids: CASSWAPEQGSPLHF. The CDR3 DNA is TGTGCCAGCAGCTGGGCCCCGGAACAGGGGTCACCCCTCCACTTT.

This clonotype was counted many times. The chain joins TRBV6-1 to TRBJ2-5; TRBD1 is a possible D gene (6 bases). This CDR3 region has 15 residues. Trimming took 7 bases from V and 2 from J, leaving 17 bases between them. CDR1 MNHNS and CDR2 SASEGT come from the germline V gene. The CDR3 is CASTPGVRGQETQYF. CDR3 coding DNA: TGTGCCAGCACCCCAGGGGTTCGGGGACAAGAGACCCAGTACTTC.

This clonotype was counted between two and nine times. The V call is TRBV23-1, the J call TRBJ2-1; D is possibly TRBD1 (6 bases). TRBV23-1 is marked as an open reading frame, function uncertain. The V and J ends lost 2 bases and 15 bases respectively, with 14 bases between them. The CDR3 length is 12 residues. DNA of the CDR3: TGCGCCAGCAGTCAACTGATGCCAGGGGTGTTCTTC. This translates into CASSQLMPGVFF.

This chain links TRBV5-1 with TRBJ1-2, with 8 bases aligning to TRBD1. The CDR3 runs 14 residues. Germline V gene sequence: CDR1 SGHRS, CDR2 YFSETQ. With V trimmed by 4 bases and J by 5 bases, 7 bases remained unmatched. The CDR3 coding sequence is TGCGCCAGCAGCCCAGGGACAGGCGAATATGGCTACACCTTC. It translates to CASSPGTGEYGYTF.

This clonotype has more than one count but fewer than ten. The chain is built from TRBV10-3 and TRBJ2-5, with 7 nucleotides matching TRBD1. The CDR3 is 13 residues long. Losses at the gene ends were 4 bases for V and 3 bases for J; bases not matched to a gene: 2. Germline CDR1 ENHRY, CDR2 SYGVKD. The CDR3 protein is CAISGQGEETQYF. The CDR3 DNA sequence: TGTGCCATCAGTGGACAGGGTGAAGAGACCCAGTACTTC.

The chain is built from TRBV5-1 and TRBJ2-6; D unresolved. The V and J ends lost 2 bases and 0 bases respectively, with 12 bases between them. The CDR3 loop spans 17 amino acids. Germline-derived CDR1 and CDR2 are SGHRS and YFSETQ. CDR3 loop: CASSLRTGSSGANVLTF. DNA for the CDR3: TGCGCCAGCAGCTTAAGGACGGGTAGCTCTGGGGCCAACGTCCTGACTTTC.